The 14 T cell receptor beta chains listed next were all sequenced from one sample in a study of control samples from healthy donors and cancer patients (dated by TCRdb to 2020 to 2022). Library generation was performed with the immunoSEQ multiplex PCR assay. Here the immuneACCESS table is served through TCRdb, limited to in-frame sequences with V and J called. Missing clones are a known gap in these copies; in checked studies unresolved V genes cover under half, and the rest lacks a known reason. Across this sample there are some 100,000 clones, with around 89% seen only once. The ten largest clones represent roughly a sixth of the sample. The sample comprised blood. The receptors stem from a woman aged 50 to 60 in good health.

This rearrangement joins TRBV6-6 to TRBJ2-7; 11 bases fit TRBD2. The CDR3 totals 15 residues. Germline CDR1 and CDR2: MNHNY and SVGAGI (reference sequence). J lost 2 bases, V lost 4 bases, and 4 bases had no gene match. CDR3 nucleotide sequence: TGTGCCAGCAGTTCGACTAGCGGGGACCCCTACGAGCAGTACTTC. Translated, it gives CASSSTSGDPYEQYF.

The chain uses TRBV23-1 and TRBJ1-5; D possibly corresponds to TRBD1 (5 bases). TRBV23-1 is an ORF for which the function is uncertain. CDR3 size: 13 residues. Trimming removed 1 base from V and 9 bases from J, with 10 bases in between. CDR3 amino acids: CASSQLLRGPQHF. For the CDR3, the DNA is TGCGCCAGCAGTCAATTACTAAGGGGGCCCCAGCATTTT.

The chain joins TRBV19 to TRBJ1-2; D possibly corresponds to TRBD1 (5 bases). This CDR3 spans 19 amino acids. With 2 bases removed from V and 0 bases from J, the gap between germline ends came to 22 bases. Per the germline V gene, CDR1 is LNHDA and CDR2 is SQIVND (reference sequence). CDR3 in DNA: TGTGCCAGTAGTATAAAGGCTACCTTGGGCAGGGTGGCTAACTATGGCTACACCTTC. Translated, it gives CASSIKATLGRVANYGYTF.

The chain uses TRBV29-1 and TRBJ1-1, with D tentatively TRBD1 (6 bases). CDR3 length equals 12 residues. CDR1 is SQVTM and CDR2 is ANQGSEA in the germline V gene. The V end was cut by 2 bases, the J end by 12 bases, with 16 bases between. Here the CDR3 reads CSVESGGATPFF. CDR3 coding DNA: TGCAGCGTTGAATCCGGGGGCGCGACCCCTTTCTTT. Supplemented by reference TRBV29-1 and TRBJ1-1, the full variable domain reads SAVISQKPSRDICQRGTSLTIQCQVDSQVTMMFWYRQQPGQSLTLIATANQGSEATYESGFVIDKFPISRPNLTFSTLTVSNMSPEDSSIYLCSVESGGATPFFGQGTRLTVV.

This chain uses TRBV18 with TRBJ1-1, with no clear D. The CDR3 length is 13 residues. CDR1 is KGHSH, CDR2 LQKENI, per germline. The V end lost 0 bases, the J end lost 3 bases, and 5 bases lay between the germline ends. CDR3 DNA: TGTGCCAGCTCACCACCCCACGACACTGAAGCTTTCTTT. Amino acids: CASSPPHDTEAFF.

V and J are TRBV7-9 and TRBJ2-3; TRBD2 aligns across 11 bases. Germline V CDR1 and CDR2: SEHNR, FQNEAQ (reference sequence). V lost 5 bases to trimming and J lost 1 base; unmatched junction nucleotides: 5. The CDR3 consists of 16 residues. CDR3 amino acids: CASSRGLAERTDTQYF. Here the CDR3 DNA reads TGTGCCAGCAGCCGGGGACTAGCGGAACGCACAGATACGCAGTATTTT.

This clone was detected a few times. This chain joins TRBV6-6 and TRBJ1-1; the D is unclear. The V gene's germline CDR1 is MNHNY and CDR2 SVGAGI (reference sequence). Trimming removed 5 bases from V and 5 bases from J, with 6 bases in between. This CDR3 region has 11 residues. For the CDR3, the DNA is TGTGCCAGCAGTCCTCGGACTGAAGCTTTCTTT. This translates into CASSPRTEAFF.

The chain carries TRBV6-5 and TRBJ1-4; 8 bases align to TRBD1. CDR1 MNHEY and CDR2 SVGAGI come from the germline V gene. V lost 6 bases, J lost 8 bases, and 11 bases stayed unmatched. This CDR3 spans 15 amino acids. CDR3 DNA: TGTGCCAGCAGAGGCGCCGGGACAGGAAAGGAAAAACTGTTTTTT. It encodes CASRGAGTGKEKLFF.

V is TRBV30 and J is TRBJ2-5, with D perhaps assigned TRBD1 or TRBD2 (6 bases each). With 0 bases removed from V and 1 base from J, the gap between germline ends came to 18 bases. Germline lookup yields CDR1 GTSNPN and CDR2 SVGIG (reference sequence). This CDR3 has 17 residues. Here the CDR3 DNA reads TGTGCCTGGAGTGTACCGCGAGGGGGGTGGATCCAAGAGACCCAGTACTTC. Encoded protein: CAWSVPRGGWIQETQYF.

This clone was observed once. This chain connects TRBV5-8 to TRBJ2-2, with 9 bases identical to TRBD1. CDR3 length: 15 amino acids. The V gene's germline CDR1 is SGHTS and CDR2 YDEGEE. The V segment lost 3 bases and the J segment 5 bases; nucleotides outside the gene matches: 5. DNA of the CDR3: TGTGCCAGCAGCTCCGGGACAGGGAATACCGGGGAGCTGTTTTTT. This encodes CASSSGTGNTGELFF.

A few counts support this clone. The V gene is TRBV11-2, the J gene TRBJ2-5, with 9 bases aligning to TRBD1. V lost 0 bases and J lost 6; bases outside the gene matches: 11. This CDR3 has 17 amino acids. CDR1 is SGHAT and CDR2 is FQNNGV in the germline V gene. The CDR3: CASSLDWSGQGGKTQYF. The CDR3 bases are TGTGCCAGCAGCTTAGATTGGTCGGGACAGGGCGGGAAGACCCAGTACTTC.

The V and J genes are TRBV29-1 and TRBJ1-1; 10 nucleotides match TRBD1. With 7 bases clipped from V and 4 bases from J, the junction kept 6 bases outside the gene matches. CDR1 is SQVTM, CDR2 ANQGSEA, per germline. The CDR3 has 13 amino acids. CDR3 amino acids: CSALTGGGTEAFF. The CDR3 DNA reads TGCAGCGCCCTGACAGGGGGCGGCACTGAAGCTTTCTTT.

This clone appeared a single time. The CDR3 coding sequence is TGTGCCAGCAGCTTAGGAGCGGGGGGGCTCGGGGCAGATACGCAGTATTTT. Residues: CASSLGAGGLGADTQYF. The V call is TRBV11-2, the J call TRBJ2-3, with 10 bases fitting TRBD2. Germline loops: CDR1 SGHAT, CDR2 FQNNGV. The CDR3 length is 17 residues. V shed 1 base, J shed 4 bases, and the junction held 8 bases outside the gene matches.

V usage is TRBV6-5 and J usage is TRBJ1-2; D is unresolved. The germline V gene has CDR1 MNHEY and CDR2 SVGAGI. The CDR3 spans 14 residues. Trimming pared 4 bases from V and 5 bases from J, leaving 14 bases between. CDR3 nucleotide sequence: TGTGCCAGCAGTTCACAGCCAAGGTGGTATGGCTACACCTTC. Its protein is CASSSQPRWYGYTF.